The rows below give T cell receptor beta chains drawn from one sample of a study of cytomegalovirus exposure and HLA in healthy donors. Sequencing was performed with immunoSEQ multiplex PCR; in TCRdb, only in-frame clones are kept and a portion is missing. This table holds some 180,000 clones, over 80% found once. The sample taken for sequencing was PBMCs. The receptors stem from a man between 35 and 55 years old in good health and CMV-seronegative. Both conserved end residues are part of each CDR3. D genes are given only for firm matches. Expanded clones get a size class; other rows say once, few or many, or leave the size out.

J gene: TRBJ1-2; D gene: TRBD1; clone size: .; V gene: TRBV28; CDR3 protein: CASSSTGGMGYGYTF; CDR3 DNA: TGTGCCAGCAGTTCTACAGGGGGCATGGGGTATGGCTACACCTTC
J gene: TRBJ1-3; D gene: .; clone size: .; V gene: TRBV19; CDR3 protein: CASSTGGPESSGNTIYF; CDR3 DNA: TGTGCCAGTAGTACCGGGGGACCGGAGAGCTCTGGAAACACCATATATTTT
J gene: TRBJ2-2; D gene: .; clone size: .; V gene: TRBV7-2; CDR3 protein: CASSLGQVYTGELFF; CDR3 DNA: TGTGCCAGCAGCTTAGGACAGGTTTACACCGGGGAGCTGTTTTTT
J gene: TRBJ2-7; D gene: TRBD1; clone size: .; V gene: TRBV27; CDR3 protein: CASSYGSLGQGAWEQYF; CDR3 DNA: TGTGCCAGCAGTTACGGGTCTTTAGGACAGGGGGCTTGGGAGCAGTACTTC
J gene: TRBJ2-5; D gene: TRBD1; clone size: .; V gene: TRBV10-3; CDR3 protein: CATVGQLQETQYF; CDR3 DNA: TGTGCCACCGTGGGACAGCTCCAAGAGACCCAGTACTTC
J gene: TRBJ1-5; D gene: .; clone size: .; V gene: TRBV28; CDR3 protein: CASRVGASGQPQHF; CDR3 DNA: TGTGCCAGCAGGGTTGGGGCGTCTGGGCAGCCCCAGCATTTT
J gene: TRBJ2-5; D gene: TRBD2; clone size: .; V gene: TRBV27; CDR3 protein: CASSLGTSGETQYF; CDR3 DNA: TGTGCCAGCAGTTTAGGGACTAGCGGGGAGACCCAGTACTTC
J gene: TRBJ1-1; D gene: TRBD1; clone size: .; V gene: TRBV6-5; CDR3 protein: CASSGQGENTEAFF; CDR3 DNA: TGTGCCAGCAGTGGACAGGGGGAAAACACTGAAGCTTTCTTT
J gene: TRBJ2-6; D gene: .; clone size: .; V gene: TRBV2; CDR3 protein: CASSAGATSGANVLTF; CDR3 DNA: TGTGCCAGCAGTGCTGGGGCAACCTCTGGGGCCAACGTCCTGACTTTC
J gene: TRBJ1-2; D gene: TRBD1; clone size: .; V gene: TRBV5-4; CDR3 protein: CASSLTGTVGYTF; CDR3 DNA: TGTGCCAGCAGCTTGACCGGGACAGTTGGCTACACCTTC
J gene: TRBJ2-5; D gene: TRBD2; clone size: .; V gene: TRBV7-9; CDR3 protein: CAGLTTAGLQETQYF; CDR3 DNA: TGTGCCGGCCTGACGACAGCGGGGCTTCAGGAGACCCAGTACTTC
J gene: TRBJ1-2; D gene: .; clone size: .; V gene: TRBV30; CDR3 protein: CAWSGFQGTGYTF; CDR3 DNA: TGTGCCTGGAGTGGATTCCAGGGAACAGGCTACACCTTC
J gene: TRBJ2-5; D gene: TRBD1; clone size: few; V gene: TRBV5-1; CDR3 protein: CASSLEPGTGETQYF; CDR3 DNA: TGCGCCAGCAGCTTGGAACCCGGGACAGGGGAGACCCAGTACTTC
J gene: TRBJ2-3; D gene: .; clone size: .; V gene: TRBV28; CDR3 protein: CASSLSGPTDTQYF; CDR3 DNA: TGTGCCAGCAGTTTAAGCGGGCCCACAGATACGCAGTATTTT
J gene: TRBJ2-7; D gene: TRBD2; clone size: .; V gene: TRBV7-3; CDR3 protein: CASSPNGVGGGYEQYF; CDR3 DNA: TGTGCCAGCAGCCCCAACGGGGTGGGGGGGGGCTACGAGCAGTACTTC
J gene: TRBJ1-3; D gene: .; clone size: .; V gene: TRBV19; CDR3 protein: CASSEAAGNTIYF; CDR3 DNA: TGTGCCAGTAGCGAGGCGGCAGGAAACACCATATATTTT
J gene: TRBJ1-1; D gene: .; clone size: few; V gene: TRBV2; CDR3 protein: CASTGFMNTEAFF; CDR3 DNA: TGTGCCAGCACAGGGTTCATGAACACTGAAGCTTTCTTT
J gene: TRBJ1-3; D gene: .; clone size: .; V gene: TRBV9; CDR3 protein: CASSVGVGGNTIYF; CDR3 DNA: TGTGCCAGCAGCGTAGGGGTCGGGGGAAACACCATATATTTT
J gene: TRBJ1-1; D gene: TRBD1; clone size: .; V gene: TRBV6-5; CDR3 protein: CASRPRQGNTEAFF; CDR3 DNA: TGTGCCAGCAGGCCACGACAGGGCAACACTGAAGCTTTCTTT
J gene: TRBJ1-3; D gene: .; clone size: few; V gene: TRBV2; CDR3 protein: CASSGGSNRAGNTIYF; CDR3 DNA: TGTGCCAGCAGTGGAGGTTCAAACAGGGCTGGAAACACCATATATTTT
J gene: TRBJ1-4; D gene: .; clone size: .; V gene: TRBV25-1; CDR3 protein: CASSESIGLFF; CDR3 DNA: TGTGCCAGCAGTGAGTCAATCGGGCTGTTTTTT
J gene: TRBJ1-5; D gene: .; clone size: .; V gene: TRBV28; CDR3 protein: CATLYSNQPQHF; CDR3 DNA: TGTGCCACACTTTATAGCAATCAGCCCCAGCATTTT
J gene: TRBJ1-1; D gene: .; clone size: .; V gene: TRBV29-1; CDR3 protein: CSVSLVNTEAFF; CDR3 DNA: TGCAGCGTTAGTTTAGTTAACACTGAAGCTTTCTTT
J gene: TRBJ2-3; D gene: TRBD2; clone size: .; V gene: TRBV5-1; CDR3 protein: CASSRRGGEGDTQYF; CDR3 DNA: TGCGCCAGCAGCCGTCGGGGGGGGGAGGGAGATACGCAGTATTTT
J gene: TRBJ1-3; D gene: .; clone size: .; V gene: TRBV30; CDR3 protein: CAWGSGLNSGNTIYF; CDR3 DNA: TGTGCCTGGGGGTCAGGTCTAAACTCTGGAAACACCATATATTTT
J gene: TRBJ2-2; D gene: .; clone size: .; V gene: TRBV18; CDR3 protein: CASSPQHGDGELFF; CDR3 DNA: TGTGCCAGCTCACCACAACACGGGGACGGGGAGCTGTTTTTT
J gene: TRBJ2-3; D gene: .; clone size: .; V gene: TRBV5-1; CDR3 protein: CASSRGLDTQYF; CDR3 DNA: TGCGCCAGCAGCCGTGGCCTAGATACGCAGTATTTT
J gene: TRBJ1-4; D gene: TRBD1; clone size: .; V gene: TRBV9; CDR3 protein: CASSAGTGGDEKLFF; CDR3 DNA: TGTGCCAGCAGCGCGGGGACAGGGGGTGATGAAAAACTGTTTTTT
J gene: TRBJ2-1; D gene: TRBD1; clone size: .; V gene: TRBV2; CDR3 protein: CASTLTGGALNEQFF; CDR3 DNA: TGTGCCAGCACCCTGACAGGGGGCGCATTAAATGAGCAGTTCTTC
J gene: TRBJ1-2; D gene: TRBD1; clone size: .; V gene: TRBV19; CDR3 protein: CASSIDRGQGAEKYGYTF; CDR3 DNA: TGTGCCAGTAGTATAGATCGGGGACAGGGGGCAGAGAAATATGGCTACACCTTC
J gene: TRBJ2-5; D gene: TRBD2; clone size: .; V gene: TRBV15; CDR3 protein: CATSRLGGGAETQYF; CDR3 DNA: TGTGCCACCAGCAGACTGGGCGGGGGAGCGGAGACCCAGTACTTC
J gene: TRBJ2-1; D gene: .; clone size: .; V gene: TRBV4-3; CDR3 protein: CASSRTRSRSYEQFF; CDR3 DNA: TGCGCCAGCAGCCGAACTAGGAGTAGGTCCTATGAGCAGTTCTTC
J gene: TRBJ2-3; D gene: TRBD1; clone size: .; V gene: TRBV5-1; CDR3 protein: CASSFRGQGDTQYF; CDR3 DNA: TGCGCCAGCAGCTTCAGGGGGCAGGGAGATACGCAGTATTTT
J gene: TRBJ1-2; D gene: TRBD1; clone size: .; V gene: TRBV10-3; CDR3 protein: CAILGIYQGAYGYTF; CDR3 DNA: TGTGCCATCCTGGGGATTTACCAGGGGGCCTATGGCTACACCTTC
J gene: TRBJ2-7; D gene: .; clone size: .; V gene: TRBV6-1; CDR3 protein: CASSELGGDYEQYF; CDR3 DNA: TGTGCCAGCAGTGAATTGGGCGGGGACTACGAGCAGTACTTC
J gene: TRBJ2-7; D gene: .; clone size: .; V gene: TRBV29-1; CDR3 protein: CSADLSDREGPYEQYF; CDR3 DNA: TGCAGCGCCGACCTCTCGGACAGGGAGGGCCCCTACGAGCAGTACTTC